This T cell receptor beta chain was sequenced during a study of blood T cell repertoires in COVID-19. Study as a whole: From the United States, Italy and Spain came samples of acute and convalescent COVID-19.

The V gene end was trimmed by 1 base and the J gene end by 5 bases; junction bases not matched to a gene: 3. The CDR3 is 15 amino acids. The V gene's germline CDR1 is SEHNR and CDR2 FQNEAQ (reference sequence). This table comes from immunoSEQ multiplex PCR, and its TCRdb copy is limited to in-frame clones, with some not included. Counted here are about 190,000 clones, roughly nine tenths occurring once; the ten biggest clones make up approximately 1.1%. A remark on this clone: A clone one base away is much larger, so this may be a read error. The sample carries other DNA sequences with the same CDR3.

Sequencing used peripheral blood. The chain recombines TRBV7-9 with TRBJ2-1; TRBD2 aligns across 9 bases. The TCR comes from a young man with acute or convalescent COVID-19. The DNA for the CDR3 is TGTGCCAGCAGCTTAGGGGCTAGCGGGAACAATGAGCAGTTCTTC. It encodes CASSLGASGNNEQFF.